These 24 T cell receptor beta chains came from one sample sequenced in a study of naive CD8 T cells in extremely preterm neonates. General study results and limits: Preterm infants showed shorter CDR3s, fewer N additions and less trimming than older groups.

Sequenced by immunoSEQ multiplex PCR; TCRdb stores in-frame clones only, minus some. The table has around 25,000 clones, about 87% seen once. Antigen specificity for these receptors is unknown. Extremely preterm deliveries at about 23-28 weeks of gestation provided the preterm samples. Sequencing was carried out using naive CD8+ T cells from cord blood. The source is a boy who was born preterm.

The V call is TRBV9, the J call TRBJ2-6, with D hard to call. Trimming pared 0 bases from V and 3 bases from J, leaving 4 bases between. This CDR3 has 14 residues. Germline CDR1 and CDR2: SGDLS and YYNGEE. CDR3: CASSVGVGANVLTF. In DNA, the CDR3 is TGTGCCAGCAGCGTAGGGGTTGGGGCCAACGTCCTGACTTTC.

The chain couples TRBV9 to TRBJ2-5; D is unresolved. The germline V gene encodes CDR1 SGDLS and CDR2 YYNGEE. V was trimmed by 3 bases and J by 2 bases, leaving 8 bases between them. This CDR3 spans 13 amino acids. This CDR3 reads CASSGLVQETQYF. For the CDR3, the DNA is TGTGCCAGCAGCGGACTTGTACAAGAGACCCAGTACTTC.

The chain links TRBV27 to TRBJ1-5; 7 bases map to TRBD1. The CDR3 covers 14 residues. Looked up from germline, CDR1 is MNHEY and CDR2 is SMNVEV (reference sequence). J was trimmed by 1 base and V by 4 bases; bases with no gene match: 1. The CDR3 loop reads CASSSTGSNQPQHF. The CDR3 DNA reads as TGTGCCAGCAGTTCGACAGGGAGCAATCAGCCCCAGCATTTT.

This clone was found a few times. This sequence joins TRBV6-5 and TRBJ2-7; possible D gene TRBD1, 5 bases. Trimming removed 0 bases at V and 6 bases at J, with 6 bases between. Germline values: CDR1 MNHEY, CDR2 SVGAGI. The CDR3 extends over 12 amino acids. This chain's CDR3 is CASSYSTGEQYF. Here the CDR3 DNA reads TGTGCCAGCAGTTACTCAACAGGCGAGCAGTACTTC.

V is TRBV11-3 and J is TRBJ2-1; TRBD2 aligns across 12 bases. This CDR3 has 16 amino acids. V lost 5 bases to trimming and J lost 5 bases; unmatched junction nucleotides: 7. Germline V gene sequence: CDR1 SGHNT, CDR2 YENEEA. The CDR3 region has the DNA TGTGCCAGCAGCCTCCTTCTAGCGGGGGGGAACAATGAGCAGTTCTTC. As protein: CASSLLLAGGNNEQFF.

The gene calls are TRBV5-6 and TRBJ2-3; 9 nucleotides align to TRBD2. CDR1 and CDR2 (germline): SGHDT, YYEEEE. V was clipped by 0 bases and J by 2 bases; unmatched bases: 4. The CDR3 consists of 16 residues. The CDR3 coding sequence is TGTGCCAGCAGCTTGGGGCTAGCGGGGATCACAGATACGCAGTATTTT. Translation gives CASSLGLAGITDTQYF.

The V and J genes are TRBV11-3 and TRBJ2-1; D gene uncertain. V was cut by 1 base and J by 2 bases, with 0 bases left in between. This CDR3 is 12 amino acids long. The V gene's germline CDR1 is SGHNT and CDR2 YENEEA. The CDR3 spells CASSLAYNEQFF. The CDR3 DNA reads TGTGCCAGCAGCTTAGCCTACAATGAGCAGTTCTTC.

The genes are TRBV6-5 and TRBJ2-1; 9 nucleotides agree with TRBD1. The CDR3 runs to 14 residues. The J segment lost 6 bases and the V segment lost 0 bases, leaving 0 bases of the junction unmatched. From germline, CDR1 is MNHEY and CDR2 SVGAGI. CDR3: CASSYSTGGNEQFF. The CDR3 coding sequence is TGTGCCAGCAGTTACTCGACAGGGGGCAATGAGCAGTTCTTC.

This sequence joins TRBV4-1 and TRBJ2-3, with 7 bases fitting TRBD1. CDR1 is MGHRA and CDR2 is YSYEKL in the germline V gene. The CDR3 length is 14 residues. The V and J ends lost 1 base and 4 bases, in that order; junction bases with no gene match: 2. The chain's CDR3 is CASSQAGQADTQYF. CDR3 bases: TGCGCCAGCAGCCAAGCCGGACAGGCAGATACGCAGTATTTT.

The V gene is TRBV21-1, the J gene TRBJ2-3; the D segment call TRBD1 is taken from the table without a DNA check. TRBV21-1 is a pseudogene segment. CDR3 length: 12 amino acids. The DNA of the CDR3 is TGTGCCAGCAGCAAGACAGGAGATACGCAGTATTTT. Its protein is CASSKTGDTQYF.

V is TRBV19 and J is TRBJ2-2; D ambiguous. The V end was cut by 2 bases, the J end by 5 bases, with 0 bases between. There are 11 residues in the CDR3. CDR1 is LNHDA and CDR2 is SQIVND in the germline V gene (reference sequence). CDR3 sequence (DNA): TGTGCCAGTAGTATAACCGGGGAGCTGTTTTTT. The encoded protein is CASSITGELFF.

J is TRBJ1-5 and V is TRBV7-9; TRBD1 is a possible D gene (5 bases). The CDR3 runs to 12 residues. Deletions cut 1 base from V and 7 bases from J, with 5 bases between. The germline V gene encodes CDR1 SEHNR and CDR2 FQNEAQ (reference sequence). DNA of the CDR3: TGTGCCAGCAGCTTAGGACAGCAGCCCCAGCATTTT. Its protein is CASSLGQQPQHF. Based on the CDR3 plus reference TRBV7-9 and TRBJ1-5, the full variable domain is DTGVSQNPRHKITKRGQNVTFRCDPISEHNRLYWYRQTLGQGPEFLTYFQNEAQLEKSRLLSDRFSAERPKGSFSTLEIQRTEQGDSAMYLCASSLGQQPQHFGDGTRLSIL.

Points on this clone: The identical CDR3 is also encoded by other nucleotide sequences in the sample. The CDR3 loop reads CASSQGTEAFF. The CDR3, as DNA: TGCGCCAGCAGCCAAGGGACAGAAGCTTTCTTT. The chain recombines TRBV4-1 with TRBJ1-1, with a possible D match to TRBD1 (5 bases). CDR1 MGHRA and CDR2 YSYEKL come from the germline V gene. The CDR3 has 11 residues. V was cut by 1 base and J by 8 bases, with 5 bases left in between.

This clone has just a few counts. The genes are TRBV18 and TRBJ1-5, with D possibly matching TRBD1 (5 bases). V shed 5 bases and J shed 3 bases, with 8 bases lying between them. The CDR3 length is 13 residues. The germline V gene encodes CDR1 KGHSH and CDR2 LQKENI. The CDR3 DNA follows: TGTGCCAGCTCAAAGGACAACAATCAGCCCCAGCATTTT. Its translation is CASSKDNNQPQHF. The full variable domain, rest sourced from reference TRBV18 and TRBJ1-5, is NAGVMQNPRHLVRRRGQEARLRCSPMKGHSHVYWYRQLPEEGLKFMVYLQKENIIDESGMPKERFSAEFPKEGPSILRIQQVVRGDSAAYFCASSKDNNQPQHFGDGTRLSIL.

This chain links TRBV5-1 with TRBJ1-4; 8 nucleotides agree with TRBD1. Unmatched junction bases numbered 1, after V lost 3 bases and J lost 6 bases. Germline values: CDR1 SGHRS, CDR2 YFSETQ. The CDR3 is 13 residues long. The CDR3 loop is CASSWTGYEKLFF. The CDR3 DNA is TGCGCCAGCAGCTGGACAGGGTATGAAAAACTGTTTTTT.

This chain links TRBV5-5 with TRBJ1-3; 7 positions match TRBD1. The CDR3 is 15 residues long. Looked up from germline, CDR1 is SGHKS and CDR2 is YYEKEE (reference sequence). With 1 base clipped from V and 0 bases from J, the junction kept 1 base outside the gene matches. As DNA, the CDR3 is TGTGCCAGCAGCTTGTGGGACAGCTCTGGAAACACCATATATTTT. This gives the protein CASSLWDSSGNTIYF.

The chain is built from TRBV4-2 and TRBJ2-3, with TRBD2 matching 10 bases. Germline V gives CDR1 LGHNA, CDR2 YNFKEQ. This CDR3 region has 17 residues. After removal of 1 base from V and 3 bases from J, the junction contained 7 bases not matched to a gene. CDR3 region: CASSQALLAGATDTQYF. CDR3 bases: TGTGCCAGCAGCCAAGCGCTTCTAGCGGGGGCAACAGATACGCAGTATTTT.

The V call is TRBV6-6, the J call TRBJ1-2; TRBD1 aligns across 7 bases. The V gene's germline CDR1 is MNHNY and CDR2 SVGAGI (reference sequence). V lost 5 bases, J lost 3 bases, and 0 bases stayed unmatched. The CDR3 spans 12 residues. The CDR3 loop reads CASSDRDYGYTF. As DNA, the CDR3 is TGTGCCAGCAGTGACAGGGACTATGGCTACACCTTC.

The chain is built from TRBV27 and TRBJ1-1; the match to TRBD1 covers 7 bases. After removal of 5 bases from V and 5 bases from J, the junction contained 5 bases not matched to a gene. CDR1 is MNHEY, CDR2 SMNVEV, per germline (reference sequence). This CDR3 spans 13 amino acids. CDR3 coding DNA: TGTGCCAGCAGTCCCAGGGGGTTGACTGAAGCTTTCTTT. It is translated as CASSPRGLTEAFF.

The V gene is TRBV19, the J gene TRBJ2-1; the match to TRBD2 covers 13 bases. Germline trimming cut 6 bases from V and 6 bases from J; bases unmatched to any gene: 5. CDR1 LNHDA and CDR2 SQIVND come from the germline V gene (reference sequence). CDR3 length: 15 amino acids. CDR3 loop: CASSITSGGANEQFF. In nucleotides, the CDR3 is TGTGCCAGTAGCATTACTAGCGGGGGGGCCAATGAGCAGTTCTTC. The whole variable domain, filled in from reference TRBV19 and TRBJ2-1, reads DGGITQSPKYLFRKEGQNVTLSCEQNLNHDAMYWYRQDPGQGLRLIYYSQIVNDFQKGDIAEGYSVSREKKESFPLTVTSAQKNPTAFYLCASSITSGGANEQFFGPGTRLTVL.

The chain is built from TRBV5-1 and TRBJ2-7, with TRBD1 matching 11 bases. The CDR3 covers 14 residues. V lost 4 bases, J lost 3 bases, and 3 bases stayed unmatched. Germline V gene lookup returns CDR1 SGHRS and CDR2 YFSETQ. CDR3 in amino acids: CASSQGTGGYEQYF. The CDR3 bases are TGCGCCAGCAGCCAAGGGACAGGGGGCTACGAGCAGTACTTC.

V is TRBV6-5 and J is TRBJ2-1; D gene ambiguous. Germline V gives CDR1 MNHEY, CDR2 SVGAGI. The V and J ends lost 3 bases and 0 bases respectively, with 6 bases between them. The CDR3 runs to 14 residues. The CDR3 bases are TGTGCCAGCAGTTATGACAACTCCTACAATGAGCAGTTCTTC. As protein: CASSYDNSYNEQFF.

The chain is built from TRBV4-1 and TRBJ2-1, with D perhaps TRBD1 (5 bases). In germline, CDR1 is MGHRA, CDR2 YSYEKL. This CDR3 spans 15 amino acids. With 0 bases removed from V and 2 bases from J, the gap between germline ends came to 8 bases. The CDR3 region is CASSQDSGPYNEQFF. CDR3 sequence (DNA): TGCGCCAGCAGCCAAGATTCAGGGCCCTACAATGAGCAGTTCTTC.

The V gene is TRBV7-2, the J gene TRBJ2-3; D unresolved. V was clipped by 3 bases and J by 2 bases, with 0 bases between them. Germline CDR1 and CDR2: SGHTA and FQGNSA. The CDR3 has 11 amino acids. CDR3 sequence reads: CASSFTDTQYF. In DNA, the CDR3 is TGTGCCAGCAGCTTCACAGATACGCAGTATTTT.